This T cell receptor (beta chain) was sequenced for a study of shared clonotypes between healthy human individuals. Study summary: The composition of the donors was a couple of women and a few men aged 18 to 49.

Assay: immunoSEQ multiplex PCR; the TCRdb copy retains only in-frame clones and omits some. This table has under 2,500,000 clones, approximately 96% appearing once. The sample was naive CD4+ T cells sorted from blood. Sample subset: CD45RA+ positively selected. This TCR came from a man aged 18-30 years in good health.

The CDR3 sequence is CTTEQGGGGYTF. For the CDR3, the DNA is TGCACCACCGAGCAGGGTGGGGGTGGCTACACCTTC. The chain carries TRBV29-1 and TRBJ1-2, with D possibly matching TRBD1 (5 bases). This CDR3 spans 12 amino acids. Germline V CDR1 and CDR2: SQVTM, ANQGSEA.